Described below is a single T cell receptor (beta chain) sequence and its context. This CDR3 region has 17 residues. Germline V CDR1 and CDR2: LGHDT, YNNKEL (reference sequence). V lost 0 bases and J lost 5; bases outside the gene matches: 11. This entry comes from a study of blood T cell repertoires in COVID-19. Study-level background: The origin of the acute and convalescent COVID-19 samples was the United States, Italy and Spain. Sources were T cells, B-cell-depleted T cells, or PBMCs; the material itself was cDNA or gDNA.

In the authors' methods: It was from reference gene primer amplification that nucleated cell counts were estimated. The protocol was immunoSEQ multiplex PCR, while the TCRdb copy is restricted to in-frame clones and leaves out a portion. V, J and clone size derive from that table, while D and trimming were established from the DNA sequence. The table shows 150,000 to 200,000 clones, with around 74% occurring only once. The sequence was collected from a man between 65 and 85 years old with acute or convalescent COVID-19. The sequencing input was peripheral blood. The chain has TRBV3-1 (or the pseudogene TRBV3-2) and TRBJ1-2; 8 bases are a match to TRBD1. The CDR3: CASSQDSDPTGAYGYTF. Written as DNA, the CDR3 is TGTGCCAGCAGCCAAGATTCCGACCCGACAGGGGCATATGGCTACACCTTC.